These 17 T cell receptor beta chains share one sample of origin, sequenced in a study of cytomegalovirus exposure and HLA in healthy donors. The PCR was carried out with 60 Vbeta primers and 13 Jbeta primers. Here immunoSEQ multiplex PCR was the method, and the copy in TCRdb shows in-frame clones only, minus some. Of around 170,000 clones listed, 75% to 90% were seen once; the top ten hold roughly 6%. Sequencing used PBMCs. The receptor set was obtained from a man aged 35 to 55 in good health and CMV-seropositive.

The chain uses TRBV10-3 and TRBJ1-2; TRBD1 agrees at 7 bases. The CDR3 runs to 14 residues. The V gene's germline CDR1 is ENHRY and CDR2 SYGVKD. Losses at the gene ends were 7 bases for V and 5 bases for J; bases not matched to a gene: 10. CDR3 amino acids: CAITQRDSRYGYTF. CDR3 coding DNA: TGTGCCATCACCCAACGGGACAGTAGATATGGCTACACCTTC.

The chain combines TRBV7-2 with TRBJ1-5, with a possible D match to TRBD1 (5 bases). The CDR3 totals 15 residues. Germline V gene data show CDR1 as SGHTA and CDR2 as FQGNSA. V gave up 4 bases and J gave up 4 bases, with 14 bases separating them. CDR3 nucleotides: TGTGCCAGCAGCTGGGGGGGGACGGTGAATCAGCCCCAGCATTTT. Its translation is CASSWGGTVNQPQHF.

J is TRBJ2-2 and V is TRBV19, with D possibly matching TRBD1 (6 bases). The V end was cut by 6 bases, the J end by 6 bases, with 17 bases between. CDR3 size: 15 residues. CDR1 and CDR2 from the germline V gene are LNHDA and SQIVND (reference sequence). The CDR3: CASRYTGSRAGELFF. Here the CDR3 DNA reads TGTGCCAGTAGATACACAGGGAGTAGGGCCGGGGAGCTGTTTTTT.

The CDR3 loop reads CASSGGGLYGYTF. The CDR3 DNA follows: TGTGCCAGCAGTGGAGGGGGCCTCTATGGCTACACCTTC. The chain combines TRBV25-1 with TRBJ1-2; 7 positions match TRBD1. This CDR3 contains 13 residues. Per germline, CDR1 MGHDK and CDR2 SYGVNS. J was trimmed by 4 bases and V by 4 bases; bases with no gene match: 3.

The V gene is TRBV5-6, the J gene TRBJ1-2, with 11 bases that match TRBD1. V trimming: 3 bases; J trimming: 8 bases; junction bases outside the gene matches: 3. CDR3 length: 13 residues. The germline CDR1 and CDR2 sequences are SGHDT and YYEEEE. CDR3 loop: CASSWDRGSGYTF. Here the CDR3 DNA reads TGTGCCAGCAGCTGGGACAGGGGGAGCGGCTACACCTTC.

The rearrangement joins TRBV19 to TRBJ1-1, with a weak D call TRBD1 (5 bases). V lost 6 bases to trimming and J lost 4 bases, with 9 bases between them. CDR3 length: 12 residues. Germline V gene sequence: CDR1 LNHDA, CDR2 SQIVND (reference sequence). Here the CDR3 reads CASRQGGTEAFF. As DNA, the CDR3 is TGTGCCAGTAGGCAGGGTGGCACTGAAGCTTTCTTT.

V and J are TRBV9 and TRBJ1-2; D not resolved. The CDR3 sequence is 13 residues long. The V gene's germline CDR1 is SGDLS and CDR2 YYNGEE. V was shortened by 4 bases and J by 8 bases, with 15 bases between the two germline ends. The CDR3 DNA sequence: TGTGCCAGCAGCAGTGCCCGGGGTGGGGGCTACACCTTC. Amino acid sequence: CASSSARGGGYTF.

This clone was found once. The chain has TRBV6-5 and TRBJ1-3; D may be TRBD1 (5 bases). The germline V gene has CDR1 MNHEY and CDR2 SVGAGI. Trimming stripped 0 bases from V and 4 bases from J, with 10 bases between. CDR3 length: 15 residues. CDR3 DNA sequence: TGTGCCAGCAGTTACTCTGACGGGGGAGGAAACACCATATATTTT. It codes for CASSYSDGGGNTIYF.

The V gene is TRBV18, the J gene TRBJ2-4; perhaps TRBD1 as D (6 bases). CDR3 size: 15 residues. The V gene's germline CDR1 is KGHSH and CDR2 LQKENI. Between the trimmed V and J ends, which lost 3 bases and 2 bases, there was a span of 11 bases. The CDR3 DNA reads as TGTGCCAGCTCACCTAGGACAGTTTCCAAAAACATTCAGTACTTC. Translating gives CASSPRTVSKNIQYF.

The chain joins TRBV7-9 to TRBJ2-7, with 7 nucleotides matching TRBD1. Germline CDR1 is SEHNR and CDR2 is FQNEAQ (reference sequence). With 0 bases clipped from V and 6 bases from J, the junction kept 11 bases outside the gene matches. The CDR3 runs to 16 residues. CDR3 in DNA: TGTGCCAGCAGCTTAGCAGGGGGCCGCGGAATCCTCGAGCAGTACTTC. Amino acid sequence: CASSLAGGRGILEQYF.

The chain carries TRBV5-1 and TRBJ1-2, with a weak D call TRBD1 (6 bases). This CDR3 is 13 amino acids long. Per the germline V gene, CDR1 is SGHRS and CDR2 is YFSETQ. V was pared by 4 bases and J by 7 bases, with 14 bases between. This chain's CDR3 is CASSPAGGRGYTF. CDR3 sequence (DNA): TGCGCCAGCAGCCCGGCGGGGGGCCGTGGCTACACCTTC.

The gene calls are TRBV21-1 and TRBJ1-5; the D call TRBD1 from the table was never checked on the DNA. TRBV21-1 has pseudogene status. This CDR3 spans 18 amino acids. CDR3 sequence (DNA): TGTGCCAGCAGCAAAGGGCCGACAGGGTCCCATAGCAATCAGCCCCAGCATTTT. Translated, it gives CASSKGPTGSHSNQPQHF.

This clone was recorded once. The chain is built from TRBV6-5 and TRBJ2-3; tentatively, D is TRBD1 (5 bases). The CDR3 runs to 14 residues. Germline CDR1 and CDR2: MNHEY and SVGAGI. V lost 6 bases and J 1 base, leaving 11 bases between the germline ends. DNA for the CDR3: TGTGCCAGCAGCTCTGGGGCGGGCACAGATACGCAGTATTTT. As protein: CASSSGAGTDTQYF.

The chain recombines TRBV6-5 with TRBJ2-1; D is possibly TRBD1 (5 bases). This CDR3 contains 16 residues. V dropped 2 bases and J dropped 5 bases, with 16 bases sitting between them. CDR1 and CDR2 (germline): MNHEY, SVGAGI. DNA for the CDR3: TGTGCCAGCAGTTACGGTCGACCGAGACAGCACAATGAGCAGTTCTTC. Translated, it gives CASSYGRPRQHNEQFF.

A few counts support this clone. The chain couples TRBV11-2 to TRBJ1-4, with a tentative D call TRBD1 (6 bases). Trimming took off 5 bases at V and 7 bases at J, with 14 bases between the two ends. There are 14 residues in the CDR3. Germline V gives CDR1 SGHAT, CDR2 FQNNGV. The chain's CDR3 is CASSRPGTTEKLFF. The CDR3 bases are TGTGCCAGCAGCCGGCCCGGGACAACTGAAAAACTGTTTTTT.

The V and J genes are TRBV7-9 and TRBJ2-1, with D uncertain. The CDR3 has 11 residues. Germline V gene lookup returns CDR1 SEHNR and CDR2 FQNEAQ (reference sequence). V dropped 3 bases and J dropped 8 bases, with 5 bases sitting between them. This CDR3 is CASSFLHEQFF. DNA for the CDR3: TGTGCCAGCAGCTTCCTTCATGAGCAGTTCTTC.

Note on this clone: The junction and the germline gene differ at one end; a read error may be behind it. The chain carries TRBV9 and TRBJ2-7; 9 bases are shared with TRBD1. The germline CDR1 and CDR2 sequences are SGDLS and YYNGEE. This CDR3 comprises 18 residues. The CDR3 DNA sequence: TGTGCCAGCAGGGTAGGCGGGGACAGGGTACACTTCACCTACGAGCAGTACTTC. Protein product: CASRVGGDRVHFTYEQYF.